Below, 4 T cell receptor beta chains from the same sample are listed, as sequenced in a study of monozygotic twins with inflammatory bowel disease. Reprocessing the 5' RACE reads, TCRdb reports a single entry for every CDR3 protein and omits DNA. Recorded here are 93,000 or so distinct CDR3 sequences; the top ten clones represent approximately 1.8%. The material sequenced was blood. The origin of the receptors is a human donor with ulcerative colitis or Crohn's disease, or a healthy co-twin of an affected twin (not recorded which).

The J gene is TRBJ1-1, the V gene TRBV7-2; absent DNA, TCRdb's TRBD1 call cannot be checked. This CDR3 region has 15 residues. Germline CDR1 and CDR2: SGHTA and FQGNSA. The CDR3 loop is CASGASGTGATEAFF.

The genes are TRBV28 and TRBJ1-1; lacking DNA, the TRBD1 call made by TCRdb goes unchecked. In germline, CDR1 is MDHEN, CDR2 SYDVKM. The CDR3 runs 14 residues. CDR3 sequence: CASSSGVWDTEAFF.

This sequence joins TRBV4-1 and TRBJ2-7. CDR3 length: 14 amino acids. Germline V gives CDR1 MGHRA, CDR2 YSYEKL. CDR3 region: CASSQTQKNYEQYF.

V usage is TRBV9 and J usage is TRBJ2-1; the D call from TCRdb, TRBD1, cannot be confirmed without DNA. Germline-derived CDR1 and CDR2 are SGDLS and YYNGEE. The CDR3 consists of 17 residues. The CDR3 loop is CASSVGIREIGYNEQFF.